This entry features one T cell receptor (beta chain) sequence. These data belong to a study of T cells in Graves' hyperthyroidism and ophthalmopathy. The CDR3 covers 15 residues. CDR1 is MNHEY and CDR2 is SMNVEV in the germline V gene (reference sequence). The J segment lost 3 bases and the V segment lost 5 bases, leaving 5 bases of the junction unmatched. Regions amplified from RNA transcripts were the TCR beta CDR3 regions. First-round RT-PCR with HTBI primers amplified the TCR CDR3 region. TCRdb re-derived calls from the multiplex PCR reads in MiXCR, one entry per CDR3 protein. The table lists about 400,000 distinct CDR3 sequences, 15% to 19% of them singletons.

V gene TRBV27 combines with J gene TRBJ2-5; 11 nucleotides agree with TRBD2. The sample consisted of blood. This clonotype originated in a woman aged 18 to 35 with Graves' hyperthyroidism. CDR3 nucleotides: TGTGCCAGCAGTCCGACTAGCGGGATCGAAGAGACCCAGTACTTC. As protein: CASSPTSGIEETQYF.